This record looks at one T cell receptor beta chain sequence and its context. Its specificity is not known. In the PCR, 60 Vbeta and 13 Jbeta primers were used. The data were produced by immunoSEQ multiplex PCR, yet TCRdb's version contains in-frame clones alone and is incomplete. This sample has 200,000 or so clones, with about 80% found just once. The sample originates from a study of cytomegalovirus exposure and HLA in healthy donors. Study-level findings and limits: V- and J-gene trimming of TCR beta was linked (in a later analysis) to a missense DCLRE1C variant.

The CDR3 length is 14 residues. Germline V gene data show CDR1 as MDHEN and CDR2 as SYDVKM. The ends were cut back, 6 bases at V and 1 base at J, with 12 bases in the middle. The V call is TRBV28, the J call TRBJ2-5; D call uncertain. The sample taken for sequencing was PBMCs. This clonotype was sampled from a man in his forties in good health and CMV-seronegative. The chain's CDR3 is CASSTKSFQETQYF. DNA of the CDR3: TGTGCCAGCAGCACGAAGAGCTTCCAAGAGACCCAGTACTTC. The variable domain in full, completed from reference TRBV28 and TRBJ2-5, reads DVKVTQSSRYLVKRTGEKVFLECVQDMDHENMFWYRQDPGLGLRLIYFSYDVKMKEKGDIPEGYSVSREKKERFSLILESASTNQTSMYLCASSTKSFQETQYFGPGTRLLVL.